The sequence of this T cell receptor (beta chain) was determined in a study of CD8 T cells in ankylosing spondylitis. A note on this clonotype: Its cognate antigen is unknown.

Germline V gene lookup returns CDR1 SQVTM and CDR2 ANQGSEA. The CDR3 totals 13 residues. Deletions cut 6 bases from V and 1 base from J, with 7 bases between. TCRdb reprocessed the 5' RACE reads via MiXCR and lists one record per CDR3 protein. The table includes more than 150,000 distinct CDR3 sequences, 15% to 20% detected once. Notes on the study in general: In ankylosing spondylitis blood, a motif of several highly homologous TCR beta variants appeared characteristic.

The sample taken for sequencing was blood, either unsorted or a sorted T cell fraction (not recorded which). The source is a male donor under 30 with ankylosing spondylitis or in good health (not recorded which). V is TRBV29-1 and J is TRBJ2-6; D remains unclear. CDR3 nucleotide sequence: TGCAGCGTCATCAAATCTGGGGCCAACGTCCTGACTTTC. Encoded protein: CSVIKSGANVLTF.